This is a list of T cell receptor beta chains from one sample in a study of T cell responses to AZD1222 COVID-19 vaccine. Here immunoSEQ multiplex PCR was the method, and the copy in TCRdb shows in-frame clones only, minus some. The sample comprises 150,000 to 200,000 clones, more than 90% of which are singletons, and around 3% rests with the top ten. Sequenced here: peripheral blood, sampled on day 0 of AZD1222 vaccination. The receptors were gathered from an adult in good health. CDR3s include the opening cysteine and the closing phenylalanine or tryptophan. Fields, in order: V gene, clone size, J gene, D gene, CDR3 protein, CDR3 DNA. The D gene is left open where the match is weak. Where a row states a size, it is once, few, many or the class of an expanded clone; other rows omit it.

v_call: TRBV27
clone_size: NA
j_call: TRBJ1-6
d_call: NA
cdr3_aa: CASSPSAGQRSPLHF
cdr3_nt: TGTGCCAGCAGTCCCTCGGCGGGCCAGAGGTCACCCCTCCACTTT

v_call: TRBV7-9
clone_size: NA
j_call: TRBJ2-7
d_call: TRBD2
cdr3_aa: CASSLTTSGSYEQYF
cdr3_nt: TGTGCCAGCAGCCTTACGACTAGCGGGAGTTACGAGCAGTACTTC

v_call: TRBV5-1
clone_size: NA
j_call: TRBJ1-1
d_call: TRBD1
cdr3_aa: CASSSTGGRDEAFF
cdr3_nt: TGCGCCAGCAGCTCGACAGGGGGCCGTGATGAAGCTTTCTTT

v_call: TRBV27
clone_size: NA
j_call: TRBJ2-3
d_call: TRBD2
cdr3_aa: CASSRGGLAGITDTQYF
cdr3_nt: TGTGCCAGCAGCCGCGGGGGACTAGCGGGGATCACAGATACGCAGTATTTT

v_call: TRBV5-6
clone_size: NA
j_call: TRBJ1-1
d_call: NA
cdr3_aa: CASSFGVGGTEAFF
cdr3_nt: TGTGCCAGCAGCTTTGGGGTAGGTGGCACTGAAGCTTTCTTT

v_call: TRBV27
clone_size: NA
j_call: TRBJ1-5
d_call: NA
cdr3_aa: CASRSWGGNQPQHF
cdr3_nt: TGTGCCAGCAGATCTTGGGGCGGCAATCAGCCCCAGCATTTT

v_call: TRBV7-2
clone_size: NA
j_call: TRBJ1-2
d_call: NA
cdr3_aa: CASSLGGTGGYTF
cdr3_nt: TGTGCCAGCAGCTTAGGGGGGACTGGCGGCTACACCTTC

v_call: TRBV19
clone_size: NA
j_call: TRBJ2-1
d_call: NA
cdr3_aa: CASRFDRQTYNEQFF
cdr3_nt: TGTGCCAGTAGGTTCGACAGACAAACCTACAATGAGCAGTTCTTC

v_call: TRBV5-1
clone_size: NA
j_call: TRBJ2-1
d_call: NA
cdr3_aa: CASRYDQTRYNEQFF
cdr3_nt: TGCGCCAGCAGATACGACCAGACCCGCTACAATGAGCAGTTCTTC

v_call: TRBV29-1
clone_size: NA
j_call: TRBJ1-2
d_call: TRBD1
cdr3_aa: CSVAGQLQVGYTF
cdr3_nt: TGCAGCGTCGCGGGACAGCTTCAGGTGGGCTACACCTTC

v_call: TRBV6-5
clone_size: NA
j_call: TRBJ1-5
d_call: NA
cdr3_aa: CASTTWEGQPQHF
cdr3_nt: TGTGCCAGCACCACATGGGAGGGACAGCCCCAGCATTTT

v_call: TRBV5-1
clone_size: NA
j_call: TRBJ2-1
d_call: NA
cdr3_aa: CASSSGTDNEQFF
cdr3_nt: TGCGCCAGCAGCTCCGGGACCGACAATGAGCAGTTCTTC

v_call: TRBV3-1/TRBV3-2
clone_size: NA
j_call: TRBJ2-3
d_call: TRBD2
cdr3_aa: CASSETSGSTDTQYF
cdr3_nt: TGTGCCAGCAGCGAAACTAGCGGGAGTACAGATACGCAGTATTTT

v_call: TRBV11-2
clone_size: NA
j_call: TRBJ1-5
d_call: NA
cdr3_aa: CASSLNRDGRQPQHF
cdr3_nt: TGTGCCAGCAGCTTAAACAGGGACGGACGGCAGCCCCAGCATTTT

v_call: TRBV7-9
clone_size: NA
j_call: TRBJ2-7
d_call: NA
cdr3_aa: CASSFPRVGLYEQYF
cdr3_nt: TGTGCCAGCAGCTTCCCCCGGGTGGGCCTATACGAGCAGTACTTC

v_call: TRBV3-1/TRBV3-2
clone_size: NA
j_call: TRBJ2-2
d_call: NA
cdr3_aa: CASSQVRVHGELFF
cdr3_nt: TGTGCCAGCAGCCAAGTCCGGGTTCACGGGGAGCTGTTTTTT

v_call: TRBV7-7
clone_size: NA
j_call: TRBJ2-3
d_call: TRBD2
cdr3_aa: CASSSLAGGRSDTQYF
cdr3_nt: TGTGCCAGCAGCTCATTAGCGGGAGGGCGCTCAGATACGCAGTATTTT

v_call: TRBV3-1/TRBV3-2
clone_size: NA
j_call: TRBJ2-7
d_call: TRBD1
cdr3_aa: CASSQGQGAWYEQYF
cdr3_nt: TGTGCCAGCAGCCAAGGACAGGGGGCGTGGTACGAGCAGTACTTC

v_call: TRBV24-1
clone_size: NA
j_call: TRBJ1-4
d_call: TRBD1
cdr3_aa: CATSDGGQGDEKLFF
cdr3_nt: TGTGCCACCAGTGATGGGGGACAGGGGGATGAAAAACTGTTTTTT

v_call: TRBV6-6
clone_size: once
j_call: TRBJ1-5
d_call: NA
cdr3_aa: CASSLRQGRDQPQHF
cdr3_nt: TGTGCCAGCAGCCTGAGGCAGGGAAGGGATCAGCCCCAGCATTTT

v_call: TRBV10-3
clone_size: NA
j_call: TRBJ2-7
d_call: TRBD2
cdr3_aa: CAISDPGLAANFDEQYF
cdr3_nt: TGTGCCATCAGCGACCCGGGACTAGCGGCCAATTTTGACGAGCAGTACTTC

v_call: TRBV10-3
clone_size: NA
j_call: TRBJ2-7
d_call: TRBD1
cdr3_aa: CAISSRDRGGYEQYF
cdr3_nt: TGTGCCATCAGTTCCCGGGACAGGGGAGGATACGAGCAGTACTTC

v_call: TRBV19
clone_size: once
j_call: TRBJ1-1
d_call: NA
cdr3_aa: CASSIGRGIIAEAFF
cdr3_nt: TGTGCCAGTAGTATAGGGAGGGGTATTATCGCTGAAGCTTTCTTT

v_call: TRBV6-6
clone_size: NA
j_call: TRBJ1-5
d_call: NA
cdr3_aa: CASRDQGQYAQPQHF
cdr3_nt: TGTGCCAGCAGGGACCAGGGGCAGTATGCTCAGCCCCAGCATTTT

v_call: TRBV28
clone_size: NA
j_call: TRBJ1-4
d_call: NA
cdr3_aa: CASTLTGNREIEKLFF
cdr3_nt: TGTGCCAGCACTCTAACGGGGAACCGGGAGATTGAAAAACTGTTTTTT

v_call: TRBV28
clone_size: NA
j_call: TRBJ1-2
d_call: NA
cdr3_aa: CASSLRPYGYTF
cdr3_nt: TGTGCCAGCAGTTTACGTCCCTATGGCTACACCTTC

v_call: TRBV7-2
clone_size: NA
j_call: TRBJ1-3
d_call: NA
cdr3_aa: CASSEGVSGNTIYF
cdr3_nt: TGTGCCAGCAGCGAGGGGGTCTCTGGAAACACCATATATTTT

v_call: TRBV29-1
clone_size: NA
j_call: TRBJ2-5
d_call: TRBD2
cdr3_aa: CSVDGLAGGWETQYF
cdr3_nt: TGCAGCGTTGATGGACTAGCGGGAGGTTGGGAGACCCAGTACTTC

v_call: TRBV12-2
clone_size: NA
j_call: TRBJ2-7
d_call: NA
cdr3_aa: CASRFPLPPLAEDHSYEQYF
cdr3_nt: TGTGCAAGTCGCTTTCCCCTCCCCCCACTAGCGGAAGACCACTCCTACGAGCAGTACTTC

v_call: TRBV29-1
clone_size: NA
j_call: TRBJ1-2
d_call: NA
cdr3_aa: CSAGEGASGYTF
cdr3_nt: TGCAGCGCTGGGGAGGGTGCTAGCGGCTACACCTTC

v_call: TRBV6-1
clone_size: NA
j_call: TRBJ1-1
d_call: TRBD1
cdr3_aa: CASSESLFTGGAETEAFF
cdr3_nt: TGTGCCAGCAGTGAATCCCTTTTTACAGGGGGCGCCGAAACTGAAGCTTTCTTT

v_call: TRBV30
clone_size: NA
j_call: TRBJ2-3
d_call: NA
cdr3_aa: CAWSFPMSYRTDTQYF
cdr3_nt: TGTGCCTGGAGTTTCCCTATGAGTTACCGCACAGATACGCAGTATTTT

v_call: TRBV7-9
clone_size: NA
j_call: TRBJ1-2
d_call: TRBD1
cdr3_aa: CASSRRRGGGVADLYGYTF
cdr3_nt: TGTGCCAGCAGCCGCAGGAGGGGAGGGGGCGTTGCCGACCTCTATGGCTACACCTTC

v_call: TRBV7-9
clone_size: NA
j_call: TRBJ1-4
d_call: NA
cdr3_aa: CASLKNGEKLFF
cdr3_nt: TGTGCCAGCCTCAAAAATGGGGAAAAACTGTTTTTT

v_call: TRBV11-2
clone_size: NA
j_call: TRBJ1-1
d_call: TRBD1
cdr3_aa: CASSLGMKGPTGTSTEAFF
cdr3_nt: TGTGCCAGCAGCTTAGGGATGAAGGGGCCGACAGGGACCTCCACTGAAGCTTTCTTT

v_call: TRBV11-2
clone_size: NA
j_call: TRBJ1-1
d_call: NA
cdr3_aa: CASSLRANTEAFF
cdr3_nt: TGTGCCAGCAGCTTACGGGCAAACACTGAAGCTTTCTTT

v_call: TRBV6-2/TRBV6-3
clone_size: NA
j_call: TRBJ2-1
d_call: NA
cdr3_aa: CASSYSTVRNEQFF
cdr3_nt: TGTGCCAGCAGTTACTCGACAGTTAGGAATGAGCAGTTCTTC

v_call: TRBV7-9
clone_size: NA
j_call: TRBJ2-1
d_call: TRBD2
cdr3_aa: CASSLAGGSWNEQFF
cdr3_nt: TGTGCCAGCAGCTTAGCGGGAGGGTCGTGGAATGAGCAGTTCTTC

v_call: TRBV7-8
clone_size: NA
j_call: TRBJ2-7
d_call: TRBD2
cdr3_aa: CASSLGSGSSYEQYF
cdr3_nt: TGTGCCAGCAGCTTAGGCAGCGGGAGCTCCTACGAGCAGTACTTC

v_call: TRBV7-9
clone_size: NA
j_call: TRBJ1-2
d_call: NA
cdr3_aa: CASSSPVEGTLFNYGYTF
cdr3_nt: TGTGCCAGCAGCTCTCCTGTGGAGGGAACCCTCTTTAACTATGGCTACACCTTC

v_call: TRBV9
clone_size: NA
j_call: TRBJ2-4
d_call: NA
cdr3_aa: CASSAPQGIQYF
cdr3_nt: TGTGCCAGCAGCGCCCCTCAGGGAATTCAGTACTTC

v_call: TRBV5-1
clone_size: NA
j_call: TRBJ1-2
d_call: NA
cdr3_aa: CASSLGHRVVYGYTF
cdr3_nt: TGCGCCAGCAGCTTGGGGCACAGGGTAGTTTATGGCTACACCTTC

v_call: TRBV7-2
clone_size: NA
j_call: TRBJ2-1
d_call: TRBD2
cdr3_aa: CASSLVWAGDNEQFF
cdr3_nt: TGTGCCAGCAGCTTAGTCTGGGCGGGAGATAATGAGCAGTTCTTC

v_call: TRBV13
clone_size: NA
j_call: TRBJ2-2
d_call: NA
cdr3_aa: CASSFKPGELFF
cdr3_nt: TGTGCCAGCAGCTTCAAACCCGGGGAGCTGTTTTTT

v_call: TRBV12-3/TRBV12-4
clone_size: NA
j_call: TRBJ1-2
d_call: NA
cdr3_aa: CASSLAGGYTF
cdr3_nt: TGTGCCAGCAGTTTAGCGGGGGGCTACACCTTC

v_call: TRBV11-2
clone_size: NA
j_call: TRBJ2-7
d_call: TRBD2
cdr3_aa: CASSLVGLAPSYEQYF
cdr3_nt: TGTGCCAGCAGCTTAGTAGGACTAGCCCCTTCCTACGAGCAGTACTTC

v_call: TRBV4-1
clone_size: NA
j_call: TRBJ1-1
d_call: TRBD1
cdr3_aa: CASSHRQGVTEAFF
cdr3_nt: TGCGCCAGCAGCCACCGACAGGGGGTCACTGAAGCTTTCTTT

v_call: TRBV7-9
clone_size: NA
j_call: TRBJ1-5
d_call: NA
cdr3_aa: CASSLGDTGNQPQHF
cdr3_nt: TGTGCCAGCAGCTTAGGGGACACCGGCAATCAGCCCCAGCATTTT

v_call: TRBV4-1
clone_size: NA
j_call: TRBJ2-7
d_call: NA
cdr3_aa: CASSRDPGLLYEQYF
cdr3_nt: TGCGCCAGCAGCCGAGACCCGGGACTCCTATACGAGCAGTACTTC

v_call: TRBV12-3/TRBV12-4
clone_size: NA
j_call: TRBJ2-2
d_call: NA
cdr3_aa: CASRMRGELFF
cdr3_nt: TGTGCCAGCAGAATGCGGGGGGAGCTGTTTTTT

v_call: TRBV7-2
clone_size: NA
j_call: TRBJ2-7
d_call: TRBD2
cdr3_aa: CASSLMGLAGDEQYF
cdr3_nt: TGTGCCAGCAGCTTAATGGGACTAGCGGGAGACGAGCAGTACTTC

v_call: TRBV5-6
clone_size: NA
j_call: TRBJ1-2
d_call: NA
cdr3_aa: CASSLAGKQGYTF
cdr3_nt: TGTGCCAGCAGCTTGGCTGGTAAGCAGGGCTACACCTTC

v_call: TRBV10-1
clone_size: NA
j_call: TRBJ2-3
d_call: TRBD2
cdr3_aa: CASSELVLAGGPSTDTQYF
cdr3_nt: TGCGCCAGCAGTGAGTTGGTGTTAGCGGGAGGGCCTAGCACAGATACGCAGTATTTT

v_call: TRBV6-1
clone_size: NA
j_call: TRBJ2-6
d_call: NA
cdr3_aa: CASSEVAGISGANVLTF
cdr3_nt: TGTGCCAGCAGTGAAGTGGCGGGGATCTCTGGGGCCAACGTCCTGACTTTC

v_call: TRBV5-5
clone_size: NA
j_call: TRBJ2-7
d_call: NA
cdr3_aa: CASSLRTGQYF
cdr3_nt: TGTGCCAGCAGCTTAAGAACCGGGCAGTACTTC

v_call: TRBV6-5
clone_size: few
j_call: TRBJ1-2
d_call: NA
cdr3_aa: CASSSDRANYGYTF
cdr3_nt: TGTGCCAGCAGTTCGGACAGAGCTAACTATGGCTACACCTTC

v_call: TRBV25-1
clone_size: NA
j_call: TRBJ1-4
d_call: NA
cdr3_aa: CASRGEKLFF
cdr3_nt: TGTGCCAGCAGGGGTGAAAAACTGTTTTTT